Shown below are 7 T cell receptor beta chains from a single sample sequenced in a study of beta chain features in type 1 diabetes. Of the isolated RNA, all was reverse transcribed, and so the sequenced material was expressed TCRB transcripts. The table came from immunoSEQ multiplex PCR; TCRdb's copy has only in-frame clones and leaves some out. The profile shows roughly 290,000 clones, roughly 8% of them singletons. What was sequenced was central memory CD4+ T cells from blood. The receptor source for this set is a woman between 18 and 29 years old in good health.

This clone was counted a few times. The chain carries TRBV18 and TRBJ1-4; D gene unclear. V was shortened by 6 bases and J by 10 bases, with 12 bases between the two germline ends. The CDR3 runs to 12 residues. Germline V gene lookup returns CDR1 KGHSH and CDR2 LQKENI. CDR3: CASSPDPGKLFF. In nucleotides, the CDR3 is TGTGCCAGCTCTCCTGACCCCGGAAAACTGTTTTTT.

This clone has a count of ten or more. This sequence joins TRBV6-6 and TRBJ1-1, with D perhaps TRBD1 (6 bases). Germline V gives CDR1 MNHNY, CDR2 SVGAGI (reference sequence). The ends were cut back, 4 bases at V and 0 bases at J, with 15 bases in the middle. The CDR3 runs to 16 residues. CDR3 DNA sequence: TGTGCCAGCAGTTCATCACAGGGTAGGATGAACACTGAAGCTTTCTTT. Encoded protein: CASSSSQGRMNTEAFF.

The rearrangement joins TRBV25-1 to TRBJ2-1; TRBD2 is a possible D gene (6 bases). CDR3 length: 12 amino acids. Germline V gives CDR1 MGHDK, CDR2 SYGVNS. The V end was cut by 9 bases, the J end by 7 bases, with 13 bases between. CDR3 residues: CASAVRGNEQFF. CDR3 DNA: TGTGCCAGTGCTGTACGGGGGAATGAGCAGTTCTTC. Supplemented by reference TRBV25-1 and TRBJ2-1, the full variable domain reads EADIYQTPRYLVIGTGKKITLECSQTMGHDKMYWYQQDPGMELHLIHYSYGVNSTEKGDLSSESTVSRIRTEHFPLTLESARPSHTSQYLCASAVRGNEQFFGPGTRLTVL.

This clone was detected many times. The chain links TRBV10-3 to TRBJ1-6; D is perhaps TRBD1 (5 bases). V shed 3 bases and J shed 9 bases, with 12 bases lying between them. Germline CDR1 reads ENHRY; CDR2 reads SYGVKD. CDR3 length: 14 amino acids. The CDR3 sequence is CAISELGARSPLHF. DNA for the CDR3: TGTGCCATCAGTGAATTAGGGGCTCGTTCACCCCTCCACTTT.

This clone has more than one count but fewer than ten. This chain connects TRBV29-1 to TRBJ1-1; possible D gene TRBD1, 6 bases. V was pared by 5 bases and J by 2 bases, with 12 bases between. CDR3 length: 13 amino acids. Germline V lookup: CDR1 SQVTM, CDR2 ANQGSEA. The CDR3 DNA is TGCAGCGTTACCCTCGGGGGCAACACTGAAGCTTTCTTT. It encodes CSVTLGGNTEAFF. Looking up the rest from reference TRBV29-1 and TRBJ1-1 gives the full variable domain: SAVISQKPSRDICQRGTSLTIQCQVDSQVTMMFWYRQQPGQSLTLIATANQGSEATYESGFVIDKFPISRPNLTFSTLTVSNMSPEDSSIYLCSVTLGGNTEAFFGQGTRLTVV.

Concerning this clone: Additional DNA sequences in this sample encode the identical CDR3. The chain uses TRBV30 and TRBJ2-3; D is uncertain. CDR3 length: 13 amino acids. CDR1 and CDR2 (germline): GTSNPN, SVGIG (reference sequence). V lost 3 bases to trimming and J lost 2 bases, with 9 bases between them. The CDR3 DNA sequence: TGTGCCTGGAGGACGGGTTCCACAGATACGCAGTATTTT. Encoded protein: CAWRTGSTDTQYF.

V usage is TRBV7-2 and J usage is TRBJ2-5; 8 bases are shared with TRBD2. This CDR3 comprises 15 residues. Germline trimming cut 2 bases from V and 2 bases from J; bases unmatched to any gene: 4. In germline, CDR1 is SGHTA, CDR2 FQGNSA. The CDR3, as DNA: TGTGCCAGCAGCTTATTCCAGCGGGGGCAAGAGACCCAGTACTTC. Its protein is CASSLFQRGQETQYF.